The clone carrying this T cell receptor (beta chain) was seen only once. This entry belongs to a study of blood T cell repertoires in COVID-19. Method: immunoSEQ multiplex PCR; TCRdb's copy keeps in-frame clones and lacks some. Seen here are some 180,000 clones, about 83% observed once, and the top ten hold roughly 2%. The V and J ends lost 5 bases and 6 bases respectively, with 18 bases between them. CDR3 size: 15 residues. CDR1 and CDR2 from the germline V gene are LNHDA and SQIVND (reference sequence). The chain joins TRBV19 to TRBJ2-3, with D possibly matching TRBD2 (5 bases). The receptor was isolated from a woman of 80 years or more with acute or convalescent COVID-19. The sample was peripheral blood. The CDR3 DNA follows: TGTGCCAGTAGTTCTAGGACTGGCCCCGCGGATACGCAGTATTTT. Translated, it gives CASSSRTGPADTQYF.